This T cell receptor beta chain was sequenced in a study of T-cell memory formation after mild COVID-19. Germline CDR1 is MNHEY and CDR2 is SVGAGI. The CDR3 is 16 amino acids. With 6 bases removed from V and 1 base from J, the gap between germline ends came to 15 bases. TCRdb re-derived calls from the 5' RACE reads in MiXCR, one entry per CDR3 protein. In the table there are 350,000 to 400,000 distinct CDR3 sequences, around 20% of which are singletons. Comments on this clonotype: Its antigen is currently unknown.

Study conclusions and caveats: Memory from before infection featured some responding clones, which suggests cross-reactive memory joined.

The TCR sequence derives from an adult woman who had mild COVID-19 (a few samples of this study predate the infection). Cell type and time point are not known. Specimen: PBMCs or a T cell subset sorted from them (not recorded which). The rearrangement links TRBV6-5 to TRBJ2-2, with D perhaps matching TRBD2 (6 bases). CDR3 nucleotide sequence: TGTGCCAGCAGACGCTTAGCGGAGATGAACACCGGGGAGCTGTTTTTT. It specifies CASRRLAEMNTGELFF.